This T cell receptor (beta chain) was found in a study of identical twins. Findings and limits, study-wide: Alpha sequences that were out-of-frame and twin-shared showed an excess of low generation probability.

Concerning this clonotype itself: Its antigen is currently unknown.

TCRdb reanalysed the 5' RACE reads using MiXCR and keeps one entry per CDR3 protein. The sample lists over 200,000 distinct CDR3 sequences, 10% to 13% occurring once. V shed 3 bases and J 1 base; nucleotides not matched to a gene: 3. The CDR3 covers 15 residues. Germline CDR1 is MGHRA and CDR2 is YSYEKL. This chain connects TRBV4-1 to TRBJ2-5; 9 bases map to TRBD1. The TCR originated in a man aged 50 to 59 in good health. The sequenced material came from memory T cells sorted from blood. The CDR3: CASSHGTGTQETQYF. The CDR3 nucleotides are TGCGCCAGCAGCCACGGGACAGGGACCCAAGAGACCCAGTACTTC.